This T cell receptor (beta chain) was captured in a study of OX40 agonist ivuxolimab in advanced cancers. The overall study: Ivuxolimab, an agonist antibody against OX40 (CD134), was given to patients. The group had a mean age of 60 years, ranged from about 20 to 79, and was 82.7% male.

Generated by immunoSEQ multiplex PCR, the TCRdb table keeps only in-frame clones and is missing some. The table lists more than 50,000 clones, 80% to 90% of them singletons. Trimming at V came to 3 bases and at J to 4 bases, leaving 10 bases not matched to a gene. The V gene's germline CDR1 is SGHVS and CDR2 FQNEAQ. The CDR3 totals 18 residues. This clone appeared once. The chain uses TRBV7-8 and TRBJ2-5; 14 bases are shared with TRBD2. The receptor comes from an adult with an advanced solid tumor such as melanoma, head and neck, liver or kidney cancer. The input for sequencing was CD4+ or CD8+ T cells sorted from blood, taken in a trial of the OX40 agonist ivuxolimab. CDR3 amino acids: CASSLILGTSGSAETQYF. CDR3 DNA sequence: TGTGCCAGCAGCTTGATCCTCGGGACTAGCGGGAGTGCAGAGACCCAGTACTTC.